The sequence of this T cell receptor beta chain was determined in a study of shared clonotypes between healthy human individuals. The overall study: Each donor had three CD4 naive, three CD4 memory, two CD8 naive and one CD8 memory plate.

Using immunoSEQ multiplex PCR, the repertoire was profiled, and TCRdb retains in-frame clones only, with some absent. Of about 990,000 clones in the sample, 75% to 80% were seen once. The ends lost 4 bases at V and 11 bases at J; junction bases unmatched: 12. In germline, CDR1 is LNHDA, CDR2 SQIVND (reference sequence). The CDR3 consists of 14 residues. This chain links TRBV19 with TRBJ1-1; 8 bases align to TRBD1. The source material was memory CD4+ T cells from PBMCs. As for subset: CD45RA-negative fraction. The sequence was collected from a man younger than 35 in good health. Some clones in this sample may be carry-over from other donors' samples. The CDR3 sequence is CASSTTGDAPGAFF. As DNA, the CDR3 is TGTGCCAGTAGTACGACAGGGGATGCTCCTGGCGCTTTCTTT.